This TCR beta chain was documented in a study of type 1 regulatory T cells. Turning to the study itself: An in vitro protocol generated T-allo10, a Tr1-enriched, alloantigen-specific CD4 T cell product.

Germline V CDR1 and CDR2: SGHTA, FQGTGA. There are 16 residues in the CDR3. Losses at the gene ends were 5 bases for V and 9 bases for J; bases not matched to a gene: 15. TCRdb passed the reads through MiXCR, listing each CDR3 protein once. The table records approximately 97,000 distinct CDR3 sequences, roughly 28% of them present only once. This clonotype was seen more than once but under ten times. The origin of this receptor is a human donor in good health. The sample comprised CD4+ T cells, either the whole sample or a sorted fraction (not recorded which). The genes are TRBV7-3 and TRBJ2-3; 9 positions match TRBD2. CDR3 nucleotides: TGTGCCAGCAGCCCTTTAGCGGGAGCGGAAATGGACACGCAGTATTTT. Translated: CASSPLAGAEMDTQYF.